The text below deals with one TCR beta chain. The antigen remains undetermined. The CDR3 sequence is 15 residues long. Between the trimmed V and J ends, which lost 3 bases and 7 bases, there was a span of 17 bases. Looked up from germline, CDR1 is SEHNR and CDR2 is FQNEAQ (reference sequence). The data stem from a study of Ad26.COV2.S vaccination and SARS-CoV-2 variants. Study-level information: Ad26.COV2.S, an intramuscular injection, was given once or twice 56 days apart.

TCRdb's copy holds only in-frame clones and misses some; the assay was immunoSEQ multiplex PCR. Here the sample spans a few hundred thousand clones, around 82% being singletons. Specified treatment: approximately 18 received Ad26.COV2.S at low or high dose, single or two shots; several received placebo; per-sample allocation not given. Sampling occurred on day 63 after the first vaccine or placebo injection. Boston hosted the donor, who was an adult aged 18-55 years. Study-wide results and limits: Vaccine and placebo recipients had comparable breadth of non-spike TCRs. Reported findings describe substantial breadth in spike-specific CD8+ and CD4+ T cell responses following vaccination.

The input for sequencing was peripheral blood, taken in a trial of Ad26.COV2.S vaccine versus placebo. This chain joins TRBV7-9 and TRBJ2-3, with D possibly being TRBD1 or TRBD2 (5 bases each). The sequence derives from a person between 18 and 65 years old who received the Ad26.COV2.S COVID-19 vaccine or a placebo. In nucleotides, the CDR3 is TGTGCCAGCAGCTTCGGGACCGTAGTAGAGTATACGCAGTATTTT. Translation gives CASSFGTVVEYTQYF.